This TCR beta chain comes out of a study of cytomegalovirus exposure and HLA in healthy donors. Whole-study results and caveats: The authors judged a highly shared variant cluster likely a sequencing artifact. A previous analysis found most TCR beta V segments productive roughly 90% or roughly 30% of the time. According to a later analysis, most TCR beta chains associated with CMV appeared HLA-restricted.

PCR used 60 Vbeta primers and 13 Jbeta primers. Profiled with immunoSEQ multiplex PCR; TCRdb holds only in-frame clones, not every one. The sample consists of about 190,000 clones, 81% of them appearing once. Concerning this clone itself: As yet, its antigen is unknown. The junction shows a germline mismatch at one end, possibly a read error.

This CDR3 comprises 15 residues. Germline CDR1 SGHVS, CDR2 FQNEAQ. This sequence originates from a man aged 45-65 years in good health and CMV-seronegative. The rearrangement uses TRBV7-8 and TRBJ2-7; a weak D match, TRBD2 (5 bases). Material: PBMCs. The CDR3 DNA reads as TGTGCCAACAGCCCCCTCCCGGGATCGGACTACGAGCAGTACTTC. This translates into CANSPLPGSDYEQYF.